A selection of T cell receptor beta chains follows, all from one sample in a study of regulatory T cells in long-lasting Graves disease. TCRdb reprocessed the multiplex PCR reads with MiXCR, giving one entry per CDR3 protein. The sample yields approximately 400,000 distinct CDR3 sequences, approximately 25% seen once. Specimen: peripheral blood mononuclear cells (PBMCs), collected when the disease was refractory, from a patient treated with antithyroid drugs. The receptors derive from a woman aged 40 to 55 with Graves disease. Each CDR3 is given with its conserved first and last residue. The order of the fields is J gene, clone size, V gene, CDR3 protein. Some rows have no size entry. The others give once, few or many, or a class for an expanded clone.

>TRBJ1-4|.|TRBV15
CATSRPTLRAGEKLFF
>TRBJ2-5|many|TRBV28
CASSLGYGRNQETQYF
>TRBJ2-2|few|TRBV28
CASSWGLAGFVGELFF
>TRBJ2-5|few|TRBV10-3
CAISERETQYF
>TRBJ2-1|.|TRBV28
CASTPGLAGLNEQFF
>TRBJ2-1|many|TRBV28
CASSSQGRSAEQFF
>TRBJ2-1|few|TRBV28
CASSLMGLEQFF
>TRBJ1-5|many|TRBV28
CASGRAQPQHF
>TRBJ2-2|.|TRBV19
CASSTRMRETGELFF
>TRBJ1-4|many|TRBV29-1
CSVVAPAGGLFF
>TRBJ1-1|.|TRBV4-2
CASSQDRGANPFKNTEAFF
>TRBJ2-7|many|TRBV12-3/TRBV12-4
CASRGPAGGIREQYF
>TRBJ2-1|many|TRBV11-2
CASSSDNEQFF
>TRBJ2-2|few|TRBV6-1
CASILRDSNTGELFF